These 4 T cell receptor beta chains were sequenced from one sample in a study of blood T cell repertoires in COVID-19. The data were produced by immunoSEQ multiplex PCR, yet TCRdb's version contains in-frame clones alone and is incomplete. This table holds about 160,000 clones, roughly 90% found once. What was sequenced was PBMCs or T cells enriched from blood (not recorded which). All receptors come from a woman aged 45-60 years who had recovered from COVID-19.

The V call is TRBV25-1, the J call TRBJ2-6; D is unresolved. Trimming removed 2 bases at V and 2 bases at J, with 13 bases between. CDR1 is MGHDK and CDR2 is SYGVNS in the germline V gene. The CDR3 runs 17 residues. CDR3 in DNA: TGTGCCAGCAGTGAAGTGGGCAAATCGCCTGGGGCCAACGTCCTGACTTTC. It yields the protein CASSEVGKSPGANVLTF.

This chain uses TRBV6-1 with TRBJ1-5, with TRBD1 matching over 12 bases. The CDR3 extends over 16 amino acids. V lost 4 bases and J lost 5; bases outside the gene matches: 6. Per the germline V gene, CDR1 is MNHNS and CDR2 is SASEGT. Here the CDR3 reads CASSGGQGAADQPQHF. The CDR3 DNA follows: TGTGCCAGCAGTGGGGGACAGGGGGCTGCCGATCAGCCCCAGCATTTT.

The chain combines TRBV7-9 with TRBJ2-7; maybe TRBD2 (6 bases). The CDR3 loop spans 14 amino acids. Trimming left V 2 bases short and J 0 bases short, with 8 bases between. In germline, CDR1 is SEHNR, CDR2 FQNEAQ (reference sequence). CDR3 amino acids: CASSLTGLSYEQYF. Written as DNA, the CDR3 is TGTGCCAGCAGCTTAACGGGACTCTCCTACGAGCAGTACTTC.

This chain links TRBV6-5 with TRBJ2-7; possibly TRBD2 for D (6 bases). V dropped 4 bases and J dropped 3 bases, with 13 bases sitting between them. The CDR3 is made up of 14 amino acids. CDR1 is MNHEY and CDR2 is SVGAGI in the germline V gene. CDR3 in DNA: TGTGCCAGCAGTTCCTCCGGGACTTTCTACGAGCAGTACTTC. This sequence encodes CASSSSGTFYEQYF.